The clone carrying this TCR beta chain was seen more than once but under ten times. Its antigen remains unknown. The sample originates from a study of glioma-infiltrating T cells. Study summary: Samples included WHO grade II oligodendrogliomas or astrocytomas and initial-diagnosis grade IV glioblastomas. Sequencing aimed for about 4.5- to 11-fold coverage of some 1.1 million peripheral T cells.

Study conclusions and caveats: CDR3 overlap between tissue and blood was very small.

The iRepertoire nested amplicon-rescue multiplex PCR amplified TCR alpha and beta CDR3s from RNA. For one-step reverse transcription and amplification, about 90-450 ng of tissue mRNA or PBMC total RNA was used. MiXCR, run by TCRdb on the multiplex PCR reads, gives a single entry per CDR3 protein. Of more than 300,000 distinct CDR3 sequences in the sample, less than 50% were seen once. Germline lookup yields CDR1 MNHEY and CDR2 SMNVEV (reference sequence). With 6 bases removed from V and 4 bases from J, the gap between germline ends came to 16 bases. The CDR3 has 14 amino acids. The source material was glioma tissue, nonneoplastic brain tissue, or PBMCs (not recorded which). The receptor was derived from a human donor with low-grade glioma or glioblastoma, undergoing nonglioma brain surgery, or in good health (not recorded which). V gene TRBV27 combines with J gene TRBJ2-7; D unclear. The CDR3 nucleotides are TGTGCCAGCAGCTTAGTGGGAAGGGTTTACGAGCAGTACTTC. This gives the protein CASSLVGRVYEQYF.